These 24 T cell receptor beta chains were sequenced from one sample in a study of T cells in Graves' hyperthyroidism and ophthalmopathy. Amplification of TCR beta CDR3 regions used RNA as the template. With the HTBI primer set, the TCR CDR3 went through a first round of RT-PCR. MiXCR, run by TCRdb on the multiplex PCR reads, gives a single entry per CDR3 protein. Counted here are around 570,000 distinct CDR3 sequences, just under 20% occurring once; the ten biggest clones make up around 50%. Material for sequencing was blood. These receptor sequences come from a man in his forties with Graves' ophthalmopathy.

This clonotype was seen repeatedly, ten times or more. The chain links TRBV6-1 to TRBJ2-6, with D maybe TRBD1 (6 bases). With 6 bases removed from V and 0 bases from J, the gap between germline ends came to 15 bases. The germline V gene has CDR1 MNHNS and CDR2 SASEGT. This CDR3 region has 17 residues. CDR3 DNA sequence: TGTGCCAGCAGCAGGGACACCTGGAGCTCTGGGGCCAACGTCCTGACTTTC. Amino acid sequence: CASSRDTWSSGANVLTF.

The chain combines TRBV20-1 with TRBJ1-5; D remains unclear. The CDR3 is 15 residues long. Trimming pared 4 bases from V and 1 base from J, leaving 14 bases between. Germline CDR1 reads DFQATT; CDR2 reads SNEGSKA (reference sequence). CDR3 region: CSANSAGGSNQPQHF. CDR3 DNA: TGCAGTGCTAACTCAGCAGGAGGCAGCAATCAGCCCCAGCATTTT.

This clonotype was recorded at least ten times. The chain is built from TRBV28 and TRBJ1-2; D is uncertain. This CDR3 has 13 amino acids. CDR1 is MDHEN, CDR2 SYDVKM, per germline. The V and J ends lost 3 bases and 4 bases respectively, with 9 bases between them. The CDR3 is CASSLEGFYGYTF. CDR3 bases: TGTGCCAGCAGTTTGGAGGGCTTCTATGGCTACACCTTC.

V gene TRBV5-4 combines with J gene TRBJ2-2, with a tentative D call TRBD1 (5 bases). The CDR3 extends over 16 amino acids. V was pared by 1 base and J by 7 bases, with 17 bases between. Germline V CDR1 and CDR2: SGHNT, YYREEE (reference sequence). The CDR3 here is CASSLRGTVSLGELFF. CDR3 bases: TGTGCCAGCAGCTTGAGGGGCACAGTTTCTCTCGGGGAGCTGTTTTTT.

This clonotype came up once. A much larger clone sits a single nucleotide away, making a read error possible. The V call is TRBV6-1, the J call TRBJ2-1; unclear D gene. Germline CDR1 MNHNS, CDR2 SASEGT. Deletions cut 7 bases from V and 1 base from J, with 14 bases between. This CDR3 has 15 residues. Written as DNA, the CDR3 is TGTGCCAGCACCTCGCAGGTCGGGTCCTACAATGAGCAGTTCTTC. It yields the protein CASTSQVGSYNEQFF.

This clonotype was found a few times. The J gene is TRBJ2-2, the V gene TRBV6-1, with no clear D. The CDR3 consists of 13 residues. From germline, CDR1 is MNHNS and CDR2 SASEGT. The V and J ends lost 7 bases and 0 bases respectively, with 6 bases between them. The CDR3 nucleotides read TGTGCCAGCACGCTAGCGAACACCGGGGAGCTGTTTTTT. It codes for CASTLANTGELFF.

As regards this clonotype: One junction end does not reproduce the germline sequence, and a read error may be involved. This chain connects TRBV9 to TRBJ1-1; D gene unclear. The CDR3 loop spans 13 amino acids. In germline, CDR1 is SGDLS, CDR2 YYNGEE. The CDR3 DNA reads as TGTGCCAGCAGCGTAGCGGGGAACACTAAAGCTTTCTTT. This gives the protein CASSVAGNTKAFF.

Regarding this clonotype: Germline is not matched at one junction end, which may reflect a read error. The rearrangement joins TRBV24-1 to TRBJ2-5, with a tentative D call TRBD1 (6 bases). Looked up from germline, CDR1 is KGHDR and CDR2 is SFDVKD. The CDR3 loop spans 12 amino acids. This chain's CDR3 is CATRGAGETQHF. Written as DNA, the CDR3 is TGTGCCACCAGGGGGGCAGGAGAGACCCAGCACTTC.

The rearrangement uses TRBV9 and TRBJ2-2, with D hard to call. This CDR3 comprises 14 residues. CDR1 is SGDLS and CDR2 is YYNGEE in the germline V gene. Deletions cut 0 bases from V and 2 bases from J, with 5 bases between. The CDR3 sequence: CASSVVANTGELFF. The DNA for the CDR3 is TGTGCCAGCAGCGTAGTGGCAAACACCGGGGAGCTGTTTTTT.

In regard to this clonotype: A junction end diverges from the germline sequence, so it may reflect a read error. The chain combines TRBV7-7 with TRBJ2-2; D possibly corresponds to TRBD2 (7 bases). The CDR3 has 14 amino acids. Germline lookup yields CDR1 SSHAT and CDR2 FNYEAQ (reference sequence). The CDR3 nucleotides read TGTGCTAGCAGCCAAGGGGGGGTTACCGGGGAGCTGTTTTTT. It specifies CASSQGGVTGELFF.

This chain connects TRBV7-6 to TRBJ1-2; no clear D. The CDR3 is made up of 13 amino acids. V was cut by 5 bases and J by 1 base, with 8 bases left in between. Germline V gene lookup returns CDR1 SGHVS and CDR2 FNYEAQ. This CDR3 is CASSPWINYGYTF. The DNA of the CDR3 is TGTGCCAGCAGCCCATGGATTAACTATGGCTACACCTTC.

The rearrangement uses TRBV6-5 and TRBJ1-5, with D unclear. The CDR3 extends over 14 amino acids. Per the germline V gene, CDR1 is MNHEY and CDR2 is SVGAGI. The V and J ends lost 7 bases and 0 bases respectively, with 10 bases between them. In nucleotides, the CDR3 is TGTGCCAGCATTAGGGAGTATAGCAATCAGCCCCAGCATTTT. The encoded protein is CASIREYSNQPQHF.

This clonotype turned up a few times. The chain employs TRBV20-1 and TRBJ2-2; 8 positions agree with TRBD2. The CDR3 length is 16 residues. The germline V gene encodes CDR1 DFQATT and CDR2 SNEGSKA (reference sequence). Losses at the gene ends were 3 bases for V and 4 bases for J; bases not matched to a gene: 10. The CDR3 here is CSARTVAGTATGELFF. CDR3 nucleotides: TGCAGTGCTAGGACGGTAGCGGGGACTGCCACCGGGGAGCTGTTTTTT.

This chain connects TRBV6-1 to TRBJ1-5; tentatively, D is TRBD1 (6 bases). CDR1 and CDR2 from the germline V gene are MNHNS and SASEGT. Trimming pared 1 base from V and 4 bases from J, leaving 11 bases between. This CDR3 is built from 15 residues. The CDR3 sequence is CASSEEKGGNQPQHF. The CDR3 DNA is TGTGCCAGCAGTGAAGAAAAGGGGGGGAATCAGCCCCAGCATTTT.

This clonotype was observed at least ten times. This chain joins TRBV12-3 or TRBV12-4 and TRBJ2-7; D could derive from TRBD1 or TRBD2 (5 bases each). The CDR3 covers 12 residues. Trimming took 6 bases from V and 6 from J, leaving 12 bases between them. In nucleotides, the CDR3 is TGTGCCAGCAGACAGACGAGGGGCGAGCAGTACTTC. This encodes CASRQTRGEQYF.

This clonotype was counted ten times or more. The gene calls are TRBV7-8 and TRBJ2-2, with D possibly TRBD2 on 6 matching bases. The CDR3 spans 14 residues. Germline lookup yields CDR1 SGHVS and CDR2 FQNEAQ. V was shortened by 10 bases and J by 4 bases, with 16 bases between the two germline ends. CDR3 sequence (DNA): TGTGCCACTACTCTTAGGGGAGGCACCGGGGAGCTGTTTTTT. The encoded protein is CATTLRGGTGELFF.

This clonotype was found a few times. This sequence joins TRBV15 and TRBJ2-3; D ambiguous. The germline V gene encodes CDR1 LNHNV and CDR2 YYDKDF (reference sequence). The CDR3 spans 13 residues. The ends were cut back, 0 bases at V and 3 bases at J, with 4 bases in the middle. CDR3 DNA sequence: TGTGCCACCAGCAGAGATAGGACAGATACGCAGTATTTT. Its protein is CATSRDRTDTQYF.

The chain combines TRBV5-1 with TRBJ1-3; D is unresolved. V lost 4 bases, J lost 5 bases, and 16 bases lay in between. The germline gives CDR1 SGHRS, CDR2 YFSETQ. CDR3 length: 15 residues. CDR3 DNA sequence: TGCGCCAGCAGCCAAGACTTAAGGCCTAGAAACACCATATATTTT. Residues: CASSQDLRPRNTIYF.

The DNA for the CDR3 is TGTGCCAGTAGTCCCACCGAGGTGCTGAAGCAGTTCTTC. It translates to CASSPTEVLKQFF. The rearrangement links TRBV19 to TRBJ2-1; D not resolved. Germline V gives CDR1 LNHDA, CDR2 SQIVND (reference sequence). Trimming pared 5 bases from V and 11 bases from J, leaving 16 bases between. This CDR3 is built from 13 residues.

This clonotype was observed at least ten times. The DNA of the CDR3 is TGTGCCAGCAGCTTAGATCGGAGGGTTCGGAACACTGAAGCTTTCTTT. Residues: CASSLDRRVRNTEAFF. The chain is built from TRBV11-2 and TRBJ1-1; D gene unclear. The germline V and J ends were trimmed by 0 bases and 1 base, with 12 bases remaining between them. Germline lookup yields CDR1 SGHAT and CDR2 FQNNGV. This CDR3 spans 16 amino acids.

This rearrangement joins TRBV19 to TRBJ2-5; 8 bases match TRBD1. CDR1 is LNHDA and CDR2 is SQIVND in the germline V gene (reference sequence). Losses at the gene ends were 5 bases for V and 5 bases for J; bases not matched to a gene: 4. This CDR3 is built from 13 residues. The CDR3 region has the DNA TGTGCCAGTAGTCAACAGGGGGGCGAGACCCAGTACTTC. Its translation is CASSQQGGETQYF.

V usage is TRBV30 and J usage is TRBJ2-5, with TRBD1 identical over 7 bases. The CDR3 length is 14 residues. After removal of 4 bases from V and 4 bases from J, the junction contained 9 bases not matched to a gene. Per germline, CDR1 GTSNPN and CDR2 SVGIG (reference sequence). CDR3 region: CAWIPGQTRETQYF. Here the CDR3 DNA reads TGTGCCTGGATCCCGGGACAGACAAGAGAGACCCAGTACTTC.

The DNA for the CDR3 is TGTGCCAGCAGTGAAAGGGCCACTAGGGGTTATGGCTACACCTTC. Its translation: CASSERATRGYGYTF. This chain links TRBV25-1 with TRBJ1-2; perhaps TRBD1 as D (5 bases). The CDR3 is made up of 15 amino acids. The V and J ends lost 2 bases and 5 bases respectively, with 15 bases between them. Germline CDR1 reads MGHDK; CDR2 reads SYGVNS.

This clonotype was observed a few times. The V call is TRBV3-1, the J call TRBJ1-2; D perhaps matches TRBD1 (5 bases). This CDR3 is built from 16 residues. Trimming took off 0 bases at V and 4 bases at J, with 15 bases between the two ends. Germline values: CDR1 LGHDT, CDR2 YNNKEL (reference sequence). CDR3 in amino acids: CASSQESREVVYGYTF. CDR3 sequence (DNA): TGTGCCAGCAGCCAAGAGAGCAGGGAAGTAGTCTATGGCTACACCTTC.